The 9 T cell receptor beta chains given below trace back to one sample, sequenced in a study of T-cell memory formation after mild COVID-19. TCRdb independently ran MiXCR on the 5' RACE reads; one entry per CDR3 protein. In the table there are over 500,000 distinct CDR3 sequences, approximately 15% of which are singletons. Sequences were obtained from PBMCs or a T cell subset sorted from them (not recorded which). These receptor sequences come from an adult woman who had mild COVID-19 (a few samples of this study predate the infection). Cell type and time point are not known.

This clonotype showed up just a few times. The CDR3 sequence: CASSVATSFGIGELFF. As DNA, the CDR3 is TGTGCCAGCAGCGTAGCTACCTCGTTTGGAATCGGGGAGCTGTTTTTT. V and J are TRBV9 and TRBJ2-2; D is unclear. The CDR3 loop spans 16 amino acids. Germline V gives CDR1 SGDLS, CDR2 YYNGEE. V was shortened by 0 bases and J by 7 bases, with 16 bases between the two germline ends.

This clonotype was counted only a few times. The chain combines TRBV20-1 with TRBJ2-7, with 9 bases identical to TRBD1. The CDR3 consists of 15 residues. CDR1 is DFQATT, CDR2 SNEGSKA, per germline (reference sequence). V lost 0 bases to trimming and J lost 3 bases; unmatched junction nucleotides: 6. DNA for the CDR3: TGCAGTGCTAGAGAAGGGACAGGGATGCTCTACGAGCAGTACTTC. As protein: CSAREGTGMLYEQYF.

This chain joins TRBV12-3 or TRBV12-4 and TRBJ1-1, with D possibly being TRBD1 (6 bases). The CDR3 totals 14 residues. V lost 7 bases to trimming and J lost 5 bases, with 17 bases between them. The CDR3 reads CASTATGIRTEAFF. The CDR3 coding sequence is TGTGCCAGCACCGCAACAGGGATCCGTACTGAAGCTTTCTTT.

This rearrangement joins TRBV12-3 or TRBV12-4 to TRBJ2-4; D might be TRBD2 (8 bases). The V end was cut by 6 bases, the J end by 6 bases, with 15 bases between. The CDR3 extends over 14 amino acids. Written as DNA, the CDR3 is TGTGCCAGCAGCTGGGACAGCGGGGGAAACATTCAGTACTTC. Protein product: CASSWDSGGNIQYF.

The chain has TRBV11-2 and TRBJ2-2; TRBD2 might be the D (6 bases). This CDR3 region has 21 residues. V lost 4 bases, J lost 4 bases, and 31 bases lay in between. The germline V gene encodes CDR1 SGHAT and CDR2 FQNNGV. The DNA for the CDR3 is TGTGCCAGCAGCTCTATCCCCCTGATGTTGGAAAGGGAGGCGGTCACCGGGGAGCTGTTTTTT. It codes for CASSSIPLMLEREAVTGELFF. Full variable domain (missing parts from reference TRBV11-2 and TRBJ2-2): EAGVAQSPRYKIIEKRQSVAFWCNPISGHATLYWYQQILGQGPKLLIQFQNNGVVDDSQLPKDRFSAERLKGVDSTLKIQPAKLEDSAVYLCASSSIPLMLEREAVTGELFFGEGSRLTVL.

This clonotype came up many times. As DNA, the CDR3 is TGCGCCAGCAGCTTGACTAGCGGGGGAGATACGCAGTATTTT. It translates to CASSLTSGGDTQYF. The J gene is TRBJ2-3, the V gene TRBV5-1, with 11 bases identical to TRBD2. V lost 1 base to trimming and J lost 5 bases; unmatched junction nucleotides: 0. This CDR3 has 14 amino acids. From germline, CDR1 is SGHRS and CDR2 YFSETQ.

In its sample, this clonotype was seen many times. J is TRBJ2-1 and V is TRBV5-1, with 13 positions matching TRBD2. With V trimmed by 5 bases and J by 10 bases, 6 bases remained unmatched. The germline V gene has CDR1 SGHRS and CDR2 YFSETQ. The CDR3 length is 14 residues. The CDR3 sequence is CASRRLAGGGEQFF. In nucleotides, the CDR3 is TGCGCCAGCAGAAGACTAGCGGGGGGTGGGGAGCAGTTCTTC.

The V gene is TRBV5-1, the J gene TRBJ2-3; 10 bases agree with TRBD1. V dropped 3 bases and J dropped 1; count of bases not matched to a gene: 14. From germline, CDR1 is SGHRS and CDR2 YFSETQ. The CDR3 has 19 residues. CDR3 residues: CASSSGQGSVRFRTDTQYF. CDR3 DNA sequence: TGCGCCAGCAGCTCGGGACAGGGGTCGGTTCGATTTCGCACAGATACGCAGTATTTT.

This chain uses TRBV5-5 with TRBJ2-3; unclear D gene. CDR3 length: 15 residues. From germline, CDR1 is SGHKS and CDR2 YYEKEE (reference sequence). Trimming removed 4 bases at V and 4 bases at J, with 16 bases between. The CDR3 DNA sequence: TGTGCCAGCAGCCCGGAATGGGTTTATTCAGATACGCAGTATTTT. Translation: CASSPEWVYSDTQYF. The complete variable domain, with remaining parts taken from reference TRBV5-5 and TRBJ2-3, reads DAGVTQSPTHLIKTRGQQVTLRCSPISGHKSVSWYQQVLGQGPQFIFQYYEKEERGRGNFPDRFSARQFPNYSSELNVNALLLGDSALYLCASSPEWVYSDTQYFGPGTRLTVL.